The clone carrying this T cell receptor (beta chain) has at least ten counts. What it binds is not known. Per the authors' pipeline: Construction of a distant-metastasis classifier for papillary thyroid cancer relied on CDR3 differences across clinicopathological groups. TCRdb reprocessed the PCR reads using MiXCR. TCRdb's processing, not the authors', yielded these V and J calls. The top ten clones hold 6.9% of a sample with 30,000 to 35,000 clones, roughly a sixth of them seen once. The V and J ends lost 4 bases and 3 bases, in that order; junction bases with no gene match: 8. The CDR3 extends over 16 amino acids. From germline, CDR1 is SGHAT and CDR2 FQNNGV. Not a single patient had been given any form of treatment at any point before undergoing thyroid surgery. The data originate from a study of metastatic and nonmetastatic thyroid tumors. About the study: A comparison of repertoires was made across blood and tumor or nodule tissue from malignant and benign thyroid patients. Notes on the study in general: Across blood and tumor, TCR beta diversity in malignant thyroid tumors was reportedly significantly higher than in benign nodules.

This clonotype was obtained from a female donor with papillary thyroid cancer or a benign thyroid nodule (not recorded which). Some clones in this sample may be carry-over from other donors' samples. Specimen: blood. The chain employs TRBV11-2 and TRBJ2-7; 11 nucleotides agree with TRBD2. DNA for the CDR3: TGTGCCAGCAGCTCACGACTAGCGGGAAAGAACTACGAGCAGTACTTC. Translating gives CASSSRLAGKNYEQYF.